The rows below give T cell receptor beta chains drawn from one sample of a study of blood T cell repertoires in COVID-19. Using immunoSEQ multiplex PCR, the repertoire was profiled, and TCRdb retains in-frame clones only, with some absent. The data hold 250,000 to 350,000 clones, with around 86% observed a single time. The sample was peripheral blood. Receptors originate from a woman in her twenties or thirties with active or convalescent COVID-19. CDR3s include the opening cysteine and the closing phenylalanine or tryptophan. The D gene is left open where the match is weak. Rows may omit the clone size; those that give it use once, few, many or a size class.

v_gene: TRBV7-7
abundance: NA
j_gene: TRBJ2-5
d_gene: TRBD2
CDR3aa: CASSLSGGGIETQYF
CDR3nt: TGTGCTAGCAGCTTATCCGGCGGGGGGATAGAGACCCAGTACTTC

v_gene: TRBV28
abundance: NA
j_gene: TRBJ2-5
d_gene: TRBD1
CDR3aa: CASRTGGQGGETQYF
CDR3nt: TGTGCCAGCAGGACGGGGGGACAGGGAGGGGAGACCCAGTACTTC

v_gene: TRBV6-6
abundance: NA
j_gene: TRBJ1-2
d_gene: NA
CDR3aa: CASSYDHGQSYGYTF
CDR3nt: TGTGCCAGCAGTTACGACCATGGACAGTCCTATGGCTACACCTTC

v_gene: TRBV6-5
abundance: NA
j_gene: TRBJ1-5
d_gene: NA
CDR3aa: CASSYSGTPPRQPQHF
CDR3nt: TGTGCCAGCAGTTACTCCGGGACACCCCCTAGACAGCCCCAGCATTTT

v_gene: TRBV9
abundance: NA
j_gene: TRBJ2-3
d_gene: NA
CDR3aa: CASSVAIGGQHTDTQYF
CDR3nt: TGTGCCAGCAGCGTAGCTATCGGGGGACAGCACACAGATACGCAGTATTTT

v_gene: TRBV7-2
abundance: NA
j_gene: TRBJ1-2
d_gene: NA
CDR3aa: CASSFRQIPVGYTF
CDR3nt: TGTGCCAGCAGCTTCCGACAGATCCCTGTTGGCTACACCTTC

v_gene: TRBV7-2
abundance: NA
j_gene: TRBJ1-2
d_gene: TRBD1
CDR3aa: CASSLGRTGVYGYTF
CDR3nt: TGTGCCAGCAGCTTAGGCAGGACAGGGGTCTATGGCTACACCTTC

v_gene: TRBV25-1
abundance: NA
j_gene: TRBJ1-4
d_gene: NA
CDR3aa: CASSPSRSLGGKLFF
CDR3nt: TGTGCCAGCAGCCCATCCCGCAGTCTTGGTGGAAAACTGTTTTTT

v_gene: TRBV12-3/TRBV12-4
abundance: NA
j_gene: TRBJ1-2
d_gene: NA
CDR3aa: CASTLGGYGYTF
CDR3nt: TGTGCCAGCACTTTGGGAGGCTATGGCTACACCTTC

v_gene: TRBV30
abundance: NA
j_gene: TRBJ1-2
d_gene: NA
CDR3aa: CAWRGQGGYGYTF
CDR3nt: TGTGCCTGGAGGGGTCAGGGTGGCTATGGCTACACCTTC

v_gene: TRBV6-2/TRBV6-3
abundance: NA
j_gene: TRBJ1-5
d_gene: TRBD1
CDR3aa: CASSRGTGGNQPQHF
CDR3nt: TGTGCCAGCAGCCGAGGGACAGGGGGCAATCAGCCCCAGCATTTT

v_gene: TRBV19
abundance: NA
j_gene: TRBJ2-5
d_gene: NA
CDR3aa: CASRGRLQETQYF
CDR3nt: TGTGCCAGTAGGGGCAGGCTACAAGAGACCCAGTACTTC

v_gene: TRBV6-5
abundance: NA
j_gene: TRBJ1-1
d_gene: NA
CDR3aa: CASRLSRQVNTEAFF
CDR3nt: TGTGCCAGCAGACTAAGTAGACAGGTGAACACTGAAGCTTTCTTT

v_gene: TRBV9
abundance: NA
j_gene: TRBJ1-1
d_gene: NA
CDR3aa: CASSVASTGGAFF
CDR3nt: TGTGCCAGCAGCGTAGCCTCTACCGGGGGAGCTTTCTTT

v_gene: TRBV9
abundance: NA
j_gene: TRBJ1-1
d_gene: NA
CDR3aa: CASSVADMNTEAFF
CDR3nt: TGTGCCAGCAGCGTAGCCGACATGAACACTGAAGCTTTCTTT

v_gene: TRBV11-2
abundance: NA
j_gene: TRBJ1-4
d_gene: NA
CDR3aa: CASSLEAVNEKLFF
CDR3nt: TGTGCCAGCAGCTTAGAGGCAGTTAATGAAAAACTGTTTTTT

v_gene: TRBV6-1
abundance: NA
j_gene: TRBJ1-4
d_gene: NA
CDR3aa: CASTRSATNEKLFF
CDR3nt: TGTGCCAGCACCCGGAGCGCAACTAATGAAAAACTGTTTTTT

v_gene: TRBV5-8
abundance: NA
j_gene: TRBJ1-1
d_gene: TRBD1
CDR3aa: CASSVLLGQGIEAFF
CDR3nt: TGTGCCAGCAGCGTCCTTTTGGGACAGGGGATTGAAGCTTTCTTT

v_gene: TRBV3-1/TRBV3-2
abundance: NA
j_gene: TRBJ2-2
d_gene: TRBD2
CDR3aa: CASSQAGLAGPGELFF
CDR3nt: TGTGCCAGCAGCCAAGCGGGACTAGCGGGGCCCGGGGAGCTGTTTTTT

v_gene: TRBV21-1
abundance: NA
j_gene: TRBJ2-5
d_gene: NA
CDR3aa: CASSQRFRGETQYF
CDR3nt: TGTGCCAGCAGCCAACGGTTCCGGGGGGAGACCCAGTACTTC

v_gene: TRBV27
abundance: few
j_gene: TRBJ1-1
d_gene: NA
CDR3aa: CASSSGYTEAFF
CDR3nt: TGTGCCAGCAGTTCAGGGTACACTGAAGCTTTCTTT

v_gene: TRBV3-1/TRBV3-2
abundance: NA
j_gene: TRBJ1-4
d_gene: NA
CDR3aa: CASSQERAGDEKLFF
CDR3nt: TGTGCCAGCAGCCAAGAACGGGCAGGGGATGAAAAACTGTTTTTT

v_gene: TRBV6-6
abundance: NA
j_gene: TRBJ1-2
d_gene: TRBD1
CDR3aa: CASRQGQGGGYTF
CDR3nt: TGTGCCAGCAGACAGGGACAGGGCGGTGGCTACACCTTC

v_gene: TRBV2
abundance: NA
j_gene: TRBJ1-2
d_gene: NA
CDR3aa: CASSEGVTLYGYTF
CDR3nt: TGTGCCAGCAGTGAAGGGGTGACACTCTATGGCTACACCTTC

v_gene: TRBV6-6
abundance: once
j_gene: TRBJ1-2
d_gene: NA
CDR3aa: CASSYGTDRRTMGYTF
CDR3nt: TGTGCCAGCAGTTACGGGACGGACCGGAGGACTATGGGCTACACCTTC

v_gene: TRBV9
abundance: NA
j_gene: TRBJ2-7
d_gene: NA
CDR3aa: CASSVDSGFLEQYF
CDR3nt: TGTGCCAGCAGCGTAGATTCAGGTTTCCTCGAGCAGTACTTC

v_gene: TRBV6-6
abundance: few
j_gene: TRBJ2-1
d_gene: TRBD2
CDR3aa: CASTAQLAGGGNEQFF
CDR3nt: TGTGCCAGCACGGCTCAACTAGCGGGGGGAGGGAATGAGCAGTTCTTC

v_gene: TRBV5-1
abundance: NA
j_gene: TRBJ1-4
d_gene: TRBD1
CDR3aa: CASRRDRGAGNEKLFF
CDR3nt: TGCGCCAGCAGGCGGGACAGGGGGGCGGGCAATGAAAAACTGTTTTTT

v_gene: TRBV18
abundance: once
j_gene: TRBJ1-5
d_gene: NA
CDR3aa: CASKQYEGGQPQHF
CDR3nt: TGTGCCAGCAAACAGTACGAGGGAGGCCAGCCCCAGCATTTT

v_gene: TRBV5-1
abundance: NA
j_gene: TRBJ1-1
d_gene: NA
CDR3aa: CASSRGGGDTEAFF
CDR3nt: TGCGCCAGCAGCCGCGGGGGAGGGGACACTGAAGCTTTCTTT

v_gene: TRBV7-9
abundance: NA
j_gene: TRBJ1-4
d_gene: TRBD1
CDR3aa: CASSFGTGGKKLFF
CDR3nt: TGTGCCAGCAGCTTTGGGACAGGGGGCAAAAAACTGTTTTTT

v_gene: TRBV27
abundance: NA
j_gene: TRBJ2-2
d_gene: TRBD1
CDR3aa: CASSPGGYTGELFF
CDR3nt: TGTGCCAGCAGTCCAGGGGGTTACACCGGGGAGCTGTTTTTT

v_gene: TRBV7-8
abundance: NA
j_gene: TRBJ2-7
d_gene: NA
CDR3aa: CASSLGGRYEQYF
CDR3nt: TGTGCCAGCAGCTTAGGAGGGCGTTACGAGCAGTACTTC

v_gene: TRBV11-3
abundance: NA
j_gene: TRBJ1-1
d_gene: NA
CDR3aa: CASSHGQHTEAFF
CDR3nt: TGTGCCAGCAGCCATGGACAGCACACTGAAGCTTTCTTT

v_gene: TRBV11-1
abundance: NA
j_gene: TRBJ2-1
d_gene: TRBD1
CDR3aa: CASSLEGQGYNEQFF
CDR3nt: TGTGCCAGCAGCTTAGAAGGACAGGGGTACAATGAGCAGTTCTTC

v_gene: TRBV27
abundance: NA
j_gene: TRBJ1-2
d_gene: TRBD1
CDR3aa: CASRATGVGGYTF
CDR3nt: TGTGCCAGCAGAGCGACAGGGGTGGGGGGCTACACCTTC

v_gene: TRBV5-4
abundance: NA
j_gene: TRBJ1-4
d_gene: TRBD1
CDR3aa: CASSRDRDNEKLFF
CDR3nt: TGTGCCAGCAGTAGGGACAGGGATAATGAAAAACTGTTTTTT

v_gene: TRBV7-2
abundance: NA
j_gene: TRBJ2-3
d_gene: NA
CDR3aa: CASSLGPTDTQYF
CDR3nt: TGTGCCAGCAGCTTAGGGCCAACAGATACGCAGTATTTT

v_gene: TRBV5-1
abundance: NA
j_gene: TRBJ1-6
d_gene: NA
CDR3aa: CASSFGRGYNNSPLHF
CDR3nt: TGCGCCAGCAGCTTCGGCAGGGGCTATAATAATTCACCCCTCCACTTT

v_gene: TRBV10-3
abundance: NA
j_gene: TRBJ1-5
d_gene: TRBD1
CDR3aa: CAISGRTGGNQPQHF
CDR3nt: TGTGCCATCAGTGGCCGGACAGGGGGCAATCAGCCCCAGCATTTT

v_gene: TRBV5-6
abundance: NA
j_gene: TRBJ2-5
d_gene: NA
CDR3aa: CASSLVAGTQETQYF
CDR3nt: TGTGCCAGCAGCTTGGTGGCAGGCACTCAAGAGACCCAGTACTTC

v_gene: TRBV6-2/TRBV6-3
abundance: few
j_gene: TRBJ2-1
d_gene: NA
CDR3aa: CASSSGLIWGGDNEQFF
CDR3nt: TGTGCCAGCAGTTCTGGGCTTATTTGGGGAGGTGACAATGAGCAGTTCTTC

v_gene: TRBV7-8
abundance: NA
j_gene: TRBJ1-1
d_gene: NA
CDR3aa: CASSFSQGMNTEAFF
CDR3nt: TGTGCCAGCAGCTTCAGCCAGGGGATGAACACTGAAGCTTTCTTT

v_gene: TRBV9
abundance: NA
j_gene: TRBJ2-2
d_gene: TRBD1
CDR3aa: CASSVLTGLTGELFF
CDR3nt: TGTGCCAGCAGCGTTCTGACAGGGCTGACCGGGGAGCTGTTTTTT

v_gene: TRBV21-1
abundance: NA
j_gene: TRBJ1-2
d_gene: NA
CDR3aa: CASSSRTPRRGYGYTF
CDR3nt: TGTGCCAGCAGCTCAAGGACACCACGGAGGGGCTATGGCTACACCTTC

v_gene: TRBV7-6
abundance: NA
j_gene: TRBJ1-3
d_gene: TRBD1
CDR3aa: CASSGTASGNTIYF
CDR3nt: TGTGCCAGCAGCGGGACAGCCTCTGGAAACACCATATATTTT

v_gene: TRBV4-1
abundance: NA
j_gene: TRBJ1-1
d_gene: NA
CDR3aa: CASSHNLGGRNEAFF
CDR3nt: TGCGCCAGCAGCCACAACTTAGGGGGTAGGAATGAAGCTTTCTTT

v_gene: TRBV28
abundance: NA
j_gene: TRBJ1-2
d_gene: NA
CDR3aa: CASSFNNYGYTF
CDR3nt: TGTGCCAGCAGTTTCAATAACTATGGCTACACCTTC